Listed below are T cell receptor beta chains from one sample, sequenced in a study of blood T cells in healthy people across ages. MiXCR, applied by TCRdb to the 5' RACE reads, yields one record per CDR3 protein. The data show approximately 2,000,000 distinct CDR3 sequences, with about 39% seen just once and more than 20% held by the top ten. The sample comprised blood. The receptors come from a human donor in good health. The CDR3 runs from the conserved cysteine through the conserved F or W. Fields, in order: V gene, D gene, J gene, clone size, CDR3 protein, CDR3 DNA. D genes are given only for firm matches. Where a row states a size, it is once, few, many or the class of an expanded clone; other rows omit it.

>TRBV21-1|.|TRBJ2-4|once
CASSGHGQGTAKNIQYF
TGTGCCAGCAGCGGCCACGGACAGGGTACCGCCAAAAACATTCAGTACTTC
>TRBV4-3|TRBD1|TRBJ2-6|.
CASSQSITGVGGANVLTF
TGCGCCAGCAGCCAAAGTATAACAGGGGTCGGTGGGGCCAACGTCCTGACTTTC
>TRBV10-3|.|TRBJ2-5|.
CAISEVPGETQYF
TGTGCCATCAGTGAGGTCCCCGGGGAGACCCAGTACTTC
>TRBV4-3|.|TRBJ2-7|few
CASSRGAGTYEQYF
TGCGCCAGCAGCCGGGGGGCGGGGACCTACGAGCAGTACTTC
>TRBV4-3|TRBD1|TRBJ1-2|few
CASSPQGVEGYTF
TGCGCCAGCAGCCCACAGGGGGTGGAGGGCTACACCTTC
>TRBV5-4|.|TRBJ2-7|.
CASSDGTFYEQYF
TGTGCCAGCAGCGACGGGACTTTTTACGAGCAGTACTTC
>TRBV12-3/TRBV12-4|.|TRBJ1-2|few
CASRSGMNYGYTF
TGTGCCAGCAGATCGGGGATGAACTATGGCTACACCTTC
>TRBV24-1|TRBD1|TRBJ1-2|few
CATSGTGYGYTF
TGTGCCACCAGCGGGACAGGGTATGGCTACACCTTC
>TRBV7-9|TRBD1|TRBJ2-7|.
CASSFLDRGLGYEQYF
TGTGCCAGCAGCTTCCTGGACAGGGGGCTAGGCTACGAGCAGTACTTC
>TRBV7-2|.|TRBJ1-1|many
CASRRDLNTEAFF
TGTGCCAGCAGACGAGACCTGAACACTGAAGCTTTCTTT
>TRBV4-2|.|TRBJ2-1|.
CASSQDHRNEQFF
TGTGCCAGCAGCCAAGATCACAGGAATGAGCAGTTCTTC
>TRBV25-1|.|TRBJ2-6|few
CASSHGSGANVLTF
TGTGCCAGCAGCCACGGGTCTGGGGCCAACGTCCTGACTTTC
>TRBV29-1|.|TRBJ2-7|.
CSVLHQGRMGYEQYF
TGCAGCGTTTTACATCAGGGGAGAATGGGCTACGAGCAGTACTTC
>TRBV20-1|.|TRBJ1-1|.
CSARDYQKSEAFF
TGCAGTGCCAGAGATTACCAAAAGAGTGAAGCTTTCTTT
>TRBV27|.|TRBJ1-5|.
CASSIARGEKDQPQHF
TGTGCCAGCAGTATCGCGAGGGGGGAGAAGGATCAGCCCCAGCATTTT
>TRBV4-2|TRBD1|TRBJ1-2|.
CASGQVGTVGGYTF
TGTGCCAGCGGCCAAGTCGGGACAGTCGGAGGCTACACCTTC
>TRBV6-2/TRBV6-3|TRBD2|TRBJ2-5|.
CASSLRGEIQYF
TGTGCCAGCAGTTTGCGGGGGGAGATCCAGTACTTC
>TRBV7-8|.|TRBJ2-5|few
CASSLLPAQETQYF
TGTGCCAGCAGCCTCCTCCCAGCCCAAGAGACCCAGTACTTC
>TRBV25-1|TRBD2|TRBJ2-1|once
CASGAGVYNEQFF
TGTGCCAGCGGTGCGGGGGTCTACAATGAGCAGTTCTTC
>TRBV29-1|.|TRBJ2-3|.
CSVGGGLSTDTQYF
TGCAGCGTTGGGGGGGGGCTTTCGACAGATACGCAGTATTTT
>TRBV5-6|.|TRBJ2-1|.
CASSIWGSSYNEQFF
TGTGCCAGCAGCATATGGGGTAGCTCCTACAATGAGCAGTTCTTC
>TRBV7-2|TRBD1|TRBJ2-5|.
CASSLVGQGLGETQYF
TGTGCCAGCAGCTTAGTAGGACAGGGCTTGGGAGAGACCCAGTACTTC
>TRBV4-2|TRBD2|TRBJ2-1|.
CASSHGLAGDQQFF
TGTGCCAGCAGCCATGGGCTAGCGGGGGACCAGCAGTTCTTC
>TRBV29-1|.|TRBJ1-1|few
CSVDSDPTGNTEAFF
TGCAGCGTTGATTCGGACCCGACGGGGAACACTGAAGCTTTCTTT
>TRBV4-3|TRBD1|TRBJ1-2|.
CASSPGGDYGYAF
TGCGCCAGCAGCCCAGGGGGGGACTATGGCTACGCCTTC
>TRBV20-1|.|TRBJ1-2|few
CSARGNSDSSYGYTF
TGCAGTGCTAGAGGCAATTCAGACAGTTCCTATGGCTACACCTTC
>TRBV7-2|.|TRBJ2-3|.
CAIVPEVGTDTQYF
TGTGCCATTGTCCCAGAAGTGGGCACAGATACGCAGTATTTT
>TRBV20-1|TRBD2|TRBJ2-1|few
CSANKRGGGEQFF
TGCAGTGCTAACAAGCGGGGCGGGGGGGAGCAGTTCTTC
>TRBV5-1|.|TRBJ1-6|.
CVSSSTNSPLHF
TGCGTCAGCAGCTCGACCAATTCACCCCTCCACTTT
>TRBV5-1|.|TRBJ2-6|.
CASSPPDVGANVLTF
TGCGCCAGCAGCCCCCCCGATGTTGGGGCCAACGTCCTGACTTTC
>TRBV5-1|.|TRBJ1-3|.
CASSLVGKVPGNTIYF
TGCGCCAGCAGCTTGGTCGGGAAGGTTCCTGGAAACACCATATATTTT
>TRBV3-1|.|TRBJ2-1|few
CASSQAGQNNEQFF
TGTGCCAGCAGCCAAGCCGGGCAAAACAATGAGCAGTTCTTC
>TRBV5-6|TRBD2|TRBJ2-5|few
CASSLVSGALQETQYF
TGTGCCAGCAGCTTGGTAAGCGGGGCGCTCCAAGAGACCCAGTACTTC
>TRBV20-1|TRBD1|TRBJ1-1|.
CSATQGMNTEAFF
TGCAGTGCTACACAGGGGATGAACACTGAAGCTTTCTTT
>TRBV3-1|.|TRBJ2-7|.
CASSLQGYPRNIYEQYF
TGTGCCAGCAGCCTTCAGGGGTACCCAAGGAACATCTACGAGCAGTACTTC
>TRBV13|.|TRBJ2-1|.
CASSLRDIQKNIQFF
TGTGCCAGCAGCCTCCGAGACATCCAGAAAAACATTCAGTTCTTC
>TRBV20-1|.|TRBJ1-5|.
CSAPRAGASQPQHF
TGCAGTGCTCCCCGGGCAGGGGCCAGTCAGCCCCAGCATTTT
>TRBV7-7|.|TRBJ1-5|.
CASSPPWLRVNQPQHF
TGTGCCAGCAGCCCGCCTTGGTTACGGGTCAATCAGCCCCAGCATTTT
>TRBV5-1|TRBD2|TRBJ2-5|.
CASRLAGGLETQYF
TGCGCCAGCAGGTTAGCGGGGGGACTGGAGACCCAGTACTTC
>TRBV7-3|.|TRBJ2-3|few
CASSLMSRGGSTDTQYF
TGTGCCAGCAGCTTAATGAGTAGGGGGGGGAGCACAGATACGCAGTATTTT
>TRBV18|TRBD1|TRBJ1-5|few
CASSRQGQNQPQHF
TGTGCCAGCTCACGACAGGGCCAGAATCAGCCCCAGCATTTT
>TRBV25-1|.|TRBJ1-1|.
CASFSWGENTEAFF
TGTGCCAGCTTCTCGTGGGGGGAGAACACTGAAGCTTTCTTT
>TRBV6-1|TRBD1|TRBJ2-3|.
CASRPDSRQGRTQQYF
TGTGCCAGCAGGCCCGATTCGCGACAGGGGAGGACCCAGCAGTATTTT
>TRBV5-4|.|TRBJ1-1|.
CASSLGRGFGTEAFF
TGTGCCAGCAGCTTGGGAAGGGGGTTCGGGACTGAAGCTTTCTTT
>TRBV5-6|.|TRBJ2-3|.
CASSLAFYLGLKSQQVWQYF
TGTGCCAGCAGCTTGGCCTTTTATTTAGGCTTGAAGTCCCAGCAGGTATGGCAGTATTTT
>TRBV7-9|TRBD1|TRBJ2-7|few
CASSLTGGIEYEQYF
TGTGCCAGCAGTCTTACAGGGGGTATAGAGTACGAGCAGTACTTC
>TRBV9|.|TRBJ2-3|.
CASSVVNGSPPADTQYF
TGTGCCAGCAGCGTAGTAAACGGGAGCCCCCCCGCAGATACGCAGTATTTT
>TRBV11-2|.|TRBJ1-1|.
CASSLDRGTAEAFF
TGTGCCAGCAGCTTAGATAGAGGGACTGCTGAAGCTTTCTTT
>TRBV7-3|TRBD2|TRBJ2-1|.
CAGSLLAGGLEEQFF
TGTGCCGGCAGCTTGCTAGCGGGGGGTTTGGAGGAGCAGTTCTTC
>TRBV9|TRBD2|TRBJ2-5|few
CASSVGGSGGRETQYF
TGTGCCAGCAGCGTAGGGGGTAGCGGGGGGCGGGAGACCCAGTACTTC
>TRBV5-1|TRBD2|TRBJ2-1|.
CASSPERGVAYNEQFF
TGCGCCAGCAGCCCGGAGCGGGGGGTGGCCTACAATGAGCAGTTCTTC
>TRBV27|.|TRBJ2-7|.
CASSSGTSVRFYEQYF
TGTGCCAGCAGTTCCGGGACATCCGTCCGATTTTACGAGCAGTACTTC
>TRBV9|TRBD1|TRBJ1-2|few
CASSVGNRGNGYTF
TGTGCCAGCAGCGTAGGTAACAGGGGCAATGGCTACACCTTC
>TRBV11-2|.|TRBJ2-1|.
CASRDGHEQFF
TGTGCCAGCAGGGATGGACATGAGCAGTTCTTC